The following is a TCR beta chain sequence with its context. The data were taken from a study of control samples from healthy donors and cancer patients. The data were produced by immunoSEQ multiplex PCR, yet TCRdb's version contains in-frame clones alone and is incomplete. The sample includes approximately 86,000 clones, roughly nine tenths of them seen just once. The CDR3 is made up of 16 amino acids. The germline gives CDR1 MDHEN, CDR2 SYDVKM. V lost 2 bases, J lost 0 bases, and 11 bases lay in between. The chain joins TRBV28 to TRBJ1-5; no clear D gene. This TCR came from a man aged 25-40 years in good health. The sequenced sample was blood. The CDR3 bases are TGTGCCAGCAGTTTACGCCACGAGGATAGCAATCAGCCCCAGCATTTT. Amino acid sequence: CASSLRHEDSNQPQHF.